This record looks at one T cell receptor (beta chain) sequence and its context. The antigen is unknown. The record originates from a study of breast tumors, draining lymph nodes, adjacent tissues. The ends were cut back, 7 bases at V and 2 bases at J, with 5 bases in the middle. The CDR3 loop spans 11 amino acids. The V gene's germline CDR1 is SGHNT and CDR2 YYREEE (reference sequence). Whole-study findings and limits: Tumor TCR diversity was below lymph nodes but above nontumor tissue. Most tumor T cells seemingly derive from lymph node, then expand in tumor.

TCRdb re-called the multiplex PCR reads with MiXCR, one entry per CDR3 protein. This sample yields fewer than 15,000 distinct CDR3 sequences, of which around 57% are seen a single time; around 54% belongs to the top ten. The origin of this receptor is a female donor with breast cancer. Some clones in this sample may be carry-over from other donors' samples. Sample: tumor-adjacent breast tissue. The V and J genes are TRBV5-4 and TRBJ2-3; D gene unclear. CDR3 loop: CASGSTDTQYF. The CDR3 DNA sequence: TGTGCCAGCGGATCCACAGATACGCAGTATTTT.